This T cell receptor (beta chain) stems from a study of cytomegalovirus exposure and HLA in healthy donors. Study-level results: A link between a missense DCLRE1C variant and TCR beta V- and J-gene trimming emerged from a later analysis. Other equally common chains were less clonally expanded than HLA-associated TCR beta chains, a later analysis showed. Exclusion applied to some V segments, including TRBV6-2 and TRBV6-3, as they were indistinguishable.

Germline assignment: CDR1 SGHTA and CDR2 FQGNSA. The CDR3 totals 14 residues. Unmatched junction bases numbered 1, after V lost 0 bases and J lost 6 bases. Primers included in the PCR were 60 Vbeta and 13 Jbeta primers. Authors' analysis steps: About 10 million of tens of millions of unique TCR beta chains were shared, per a later count. Assay: immunoSEQ multiplex PCR; the TCRdb copy retains only in-frame clones and omits some. V and J calls plus clone size are reproduced from that table; the DNA served to infer D and trimming. This sample has 85,000 to 110,000 clones, with roughly 80% found just once. Concerning this clone: Its matching antigen is unknown.

The specimen sequenced was PBMCs. The origin of this receptor is a man aged 50-59 years in good health and CMV-seropositive. The chain links TRBV7-2 to TRBJ2-2; 7 positions agree with TRBD1. The CDR3 sequence is CASSLAGTAGELFF. The CDR3 DNA is TGTGCCAGCAGCTTAGCGGGGACAGCCGGGGAGCTGTTTTTT.